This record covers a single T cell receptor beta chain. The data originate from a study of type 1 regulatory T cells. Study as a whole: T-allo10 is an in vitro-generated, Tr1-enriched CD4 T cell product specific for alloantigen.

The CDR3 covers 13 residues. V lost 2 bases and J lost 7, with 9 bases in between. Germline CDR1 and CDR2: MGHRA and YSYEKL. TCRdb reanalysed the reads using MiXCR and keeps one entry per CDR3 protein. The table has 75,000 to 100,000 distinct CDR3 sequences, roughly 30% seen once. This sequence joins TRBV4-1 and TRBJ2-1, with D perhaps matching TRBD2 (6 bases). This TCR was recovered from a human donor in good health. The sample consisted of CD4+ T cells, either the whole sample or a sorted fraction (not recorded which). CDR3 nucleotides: TGCGCCAGCAGCCAACGACTAGTAAATGAGCAGTTCTTC. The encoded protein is CASSQRLVNEQFF.